These 12 T cell receptor beta chains were sequenced from one sample in a study of T-cell reconstitution after alpha-beta-depleted transplantation in children. Preparation of the TCRbeta library was carried out with unique molecular identifiers. MiXCR, run by TCRdb on the PCR reads, gives a single entry per CDR3 protein. The sample records 300,000 or so distinct CDR3 sequences, approximately 20% being singletons. The sequenced sample was PBMCs, mostly from graft donor cells, obtained 180 days after TCRalphabeta/CD19-depleted stem cell transplant. Receptors originate from a male patient aged 10-17 years who had a stem cell transplant for acute lymphoblastic leukemia, so the T cells may come from the graft donor.

This clonotype has a count of ten or more. The chain's CDR3 is CASSFGSSNFDGELFF. The DNA of the CDR3 is TGTGCCAGCAGCTTTGGCAGCTCAAATTTTGACGGGGAGCTGTTTTTT. This chain links TRBV7-8 with TRBJ2-2; no definite D call. CDR3 length: 16 residues. V shed 3 bases and J shed 7 bases, with 18 bases lying between them. The V gene's germline CDR1 is SGHVS and CDR2 FQNEAQ.

This clonotype showed up just a few times. The chain is built from TRBV5-1 and TRBJ2-1; TRBD1 matches 9 bases. The V gene's germline CDR1 is SGHRS and CDR2 YFSETQ. Losses at the gene ends were 4 bases for V and 7 bases for J; bases not matched to a gene: 9. This CDR3 contains 15 residues. CDR3 in amino acids: CASSVSQGAVNEQFF. As DNA, the CDR3 is TGCGCCAGCAGCGTCTCACAGGGGGCGGTTAATGAGCAGTTCTTC.

V and J are TRBV15 and TRBJ2-1, with TRBD1 identical over 11 bases. Germline values: CDR1 LNHNV, CDR2 YYDKDF (reference sequence). The V gene end was trimmed by 5 bases and the J gene end by 6 bases; junction bases not matched to a gene: 12. The CDR3 has 17 amino acids. CDR3 region: CATSGAGQGALINEQFF. CDR3 sequence (DNA): TGTGCCACCAGCGGAGCCGGACAGGGGGCACTAATCAATGAGCAGTTCTTC.

CDR3 bases: TGTGCCAGCAGACGTCGGACAGTAACTAATGAAAAACTGTTTTTT. It translates to CASRRRTVTNEKLFF. The rearrangement uses TRBV6-1 and TRBJ1-4; D is possibly TRBD1 (6 bases). The V gene's germline CDR1 is MNHNS and CDR2 SASEGT. The CDR3 runs 15 residues. V lost 6 bases and J 1 base, leaving 12 bases between the germline ends.

The chain combines TRBV20-1 with TRBJ2-1, with TRBD2 matching over 10 bases. Germline V gives CDR1 DFQATT, CDR2 SNEGSKA (reference sequence). This CDR3 is 15 amino acids long. Losses at the gene ends were 2 bases for V and 10 bases for J; bases not matched to a gene: 11. The CDR3 DNA reads as TGCAGTGCTAGAAGGGCTAGCGGGAGTAGGAAGGAGCAGTTCTTC. This codes for CSARRASGSRKEQFF.

The chain uses TRBV10-3 and TRBJ2-3; D gene unclear. The germline V gene encodes CDR1 ENHRY and CDR2 SYGVKD. The CDR3 runs 14 residues. V lost 8 bases, J lost 2 bases, and 14 bases lay in between. As DNA, the CDR3 is TGTGCCATCGAGGACGGCAGCCCCACAGATACGCAGTATTTT. It yields the protein CAIEDGSPTDTQYF.

This clonotype turned up a few times. The V call is TRBV10-1, the J call TRBJ2-2; D ambiguous. The CDR3 has 14 residues. CDR1 is WNHNN and CDR2 is SYGVQD in the germline V gene (reference sequence). Trimming cost V 0 bases and J 5 bases, with 7 bases left between them. Here the CDR3 DNA reads TGCGCCAGCAGTGAGTCGATGATTACCGGGGAGCTGTTTTTT. Amino acid sequence: CASSESMITGELFF.

Here the CDR3 reads CASSYLGIDTQYF. In nucleotides, the CDR3 is TGTGCCAGCAGCTATCTTGGCATCGATACGCAGTATTTT. This rearrangement joins TRBV3-1 to TRBJ2-3, with D hard to call. The germline CDR1 and CDR2 sequences are LGHDT and YNNKEL (reference sequence). Trimming pared 5 bases from V and 6 bases from J, leaving 12 bases between. The CDR3 consists of 13 residues.

This clonotype was recorded a few times. This chain joins TRBV7-9 and TRBJ1-5; TRBD1 might be the D (5 bases). CDR3 size: 15 residues. V lost 5 bases and J 0 bases, leaving 11 bases between the germline ends. Germline CDR1 SEHNR, CDR2 FQNEAQ (reference sequence). The CDR3 loop is CASSAGDLSNQPQHF. In DNA, the CDR3 is TGTGCCAGCAGCGCCGGGGACCTTAGCAATCAGCCCCAGCATTTT.

The gene calls are TRBV4-1 and TRBJ2-2, with D possibly TRBD1 on 5 matching bases. CDR3 length: 16 amino acids. Trimming stripped 0 bases from V and 5 bases from J, with 13 bases between. Germline CDR1 is MGHRA and CDR2 is YSYEKL. The DNA for the CDR3 is TGCGCCAGCAGCCAAGAAGGGGCCGGACCGACCGGGGAGCTGTTTTTT. It codes for CASSQEGAGPTGELFF.

This clonotype appeared a few times. The chain uses TRBV12-3 or TRBV12-4 and TRBJ2-1; 9 bases agree with TRBD2. The CDR3 length is 20 residues. Germline trimming cut 6 bases from V and 0 bases from J; bases unmatched to any gene: 18. DNA of the CDR3: TGTGCCAGCAGACTTTTTCCTCTAGCGGGGAGGGGGGTCTCCTACAATGAGCAGTTCTTC. Translating gives CASRLFPLAGRGVSYNEQFF.

The rearrangement uses TRBV4-1 and TRBJ1-1; TRBD1 matches 9 bases. The CDR3 spans 14 residues. The germline V gene encodes CDR1 MGHRA and CDR2 YSYEKL. V gave up 3 bases and J gave up 7 bases; unmatched junction bases: 6. The DNA for the CDR3 is TGCGCCAGCAGCCACCCGGGACAGGGTATTGAAGCTTTCTTT. The encoded protein is CASSHPGQGIEAFF.